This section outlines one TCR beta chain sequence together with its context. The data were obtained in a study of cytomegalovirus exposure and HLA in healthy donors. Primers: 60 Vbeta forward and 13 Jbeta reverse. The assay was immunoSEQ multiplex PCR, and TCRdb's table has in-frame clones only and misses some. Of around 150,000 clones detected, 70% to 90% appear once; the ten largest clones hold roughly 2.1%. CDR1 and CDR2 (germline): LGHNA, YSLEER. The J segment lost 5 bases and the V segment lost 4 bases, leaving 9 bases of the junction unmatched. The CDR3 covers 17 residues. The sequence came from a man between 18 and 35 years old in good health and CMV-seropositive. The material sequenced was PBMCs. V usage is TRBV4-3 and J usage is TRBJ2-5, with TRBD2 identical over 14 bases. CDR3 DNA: TGCGCCAGCAGCCCGGGACTAGCGGGGGCCGCCCAGGAGACCCAGTACTTC. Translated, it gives CASSPGLAGAAQETQYF.